This T cell receptor beta chain was sequenced during a study of control samples from healthy donors and cancer patients. Trimming cost V 4 bases and J 6 bases; bases outside gene matches: 13. The germline V gene has CDR1 SGHRS and CDR2 YFSETQ. The CDR3 is 15 amino acids. Assay: immunoSEQ multiplex PCR; the TCRdb copy retains only in-frame clones and omits some. The table lists approximately 120,000 clones, over 80% of them singletons. This rearrangement joins TRBV5-1 to TRBJ2-7, with 7 bases fitting TRBD1. This TCR was recovered from a man aged 80 or over with head and neck cancer. Sample: PBMCs. CDR3 loop: CASSRDPGQYAEQYF. The CDR3 DNA reads as TGCGCCAGCAGCCGGGACCCGGGACAGTACGCCGAGCAGTACTTC.